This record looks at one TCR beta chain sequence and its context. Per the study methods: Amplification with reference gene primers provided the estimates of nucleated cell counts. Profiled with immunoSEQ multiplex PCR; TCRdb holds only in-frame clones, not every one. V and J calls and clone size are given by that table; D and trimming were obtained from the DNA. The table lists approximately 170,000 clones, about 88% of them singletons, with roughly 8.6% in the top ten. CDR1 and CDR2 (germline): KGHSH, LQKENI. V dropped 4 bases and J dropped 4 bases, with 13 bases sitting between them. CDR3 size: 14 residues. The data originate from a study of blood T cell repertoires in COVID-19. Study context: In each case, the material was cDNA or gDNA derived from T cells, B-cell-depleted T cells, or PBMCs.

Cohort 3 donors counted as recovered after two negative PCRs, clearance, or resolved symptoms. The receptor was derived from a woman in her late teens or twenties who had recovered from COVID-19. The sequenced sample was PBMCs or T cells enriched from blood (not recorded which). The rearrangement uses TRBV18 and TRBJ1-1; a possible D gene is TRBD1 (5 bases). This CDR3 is CASSQAGRGTEAFF. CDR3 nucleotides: TGTGCCAGCTCACAGGCAGGGAGGGGCACTGAAGCTTTCTTT.